Below are 29 T cell receptor beta chains sequenced from a single sample in a study of shared clonotypes between healthy human individuals. Clones were sequenced by immunoSEQ multiplex PCR, and TCRdb holds only the in-frame ones, with some missing. The table records some 550,000 clones, roughly 97% of them present only once. The sample was naive CD4+ T cells sorted from blood. Subset: CD45RA+ positively selected. The receptors were sampled from a woman in her 30s in good health.

The V gene is TRBV6-1, the J gene TRBJ2-5; 11 bases agree with TRBD1. The V gene's germline CDR1 is MNHNS and CDR2 SASEGT. V lost 10 bases, J lost 5 bases, and 9 bases stayed unmatched. The CDR3 consists of 14 residues. The CDR3 region has the DNA TGTGCCACCACCTGGACAGGGGGCGGGGAGACCCAGTACTTC. It yields the protein CATTWTGGGETQYF.

The chain couples TRBV6-5 to TRBJ1-3; D remains unclear. The germline V and J ends were trimmed by 0 bases and 1 base, with 10 bases remaining between them. The V gene's germline CDR1 is MNHEY and CDR2 SVGAGI. This CDR3 has 16 residues. The CDR3 sequence is CASSYSALESGNTIYF. As DNA, the CDR3 is TGTGCCAGCAGTTACTCGGCTTTGGAATCTGGAAACACCATATATTTT.

This clone showed up just once. This chain uses TRBV28 with TRBJ2-7; D may be TRBD2 (5 bases). The V gene lost 6 bases and the J gene lost 2 bases, with 20 bases spanning the gap. In germline, CDR1 is MDHEN, CDR2 SYDVKM. This CDR3 contains 16 residues. The CDR3 DNA reads as TGTGCCAGCAGCCCGAACCGTTGGGAGCGCACCTACGAGCAGTACTTC. The encoded protein is CASSPNRWERTYEQYF.

The V gene is TRBV6-4, the J gene TRBJ2-2, with 7 bases that match TRBD1. The junction had 7 bases not matched to a gene; V was cut back by 2 bases and J by 4 bases. Germline-derived CDR1 and CDR2 are MRHNA and SNTAGT. The CDR3 loop spans 16 amino acids. As DNA, the CDR3 is TGTGCCAGCAGTGACCATACAGGGGACGGCACCGGGGAGCTGTTTTTT. It codes for CASSDHTGDGTGELFF.

The V gene is TRBV11-2, the J gene TRBJ2-7, with 15 positions matching TRBD2. Germline-derived CDR1 and CDR2 are SGHAT and FQNNGV. The CDR3 runs to 16 residues. Trimming took 5 bases from V and 5 from J; bases not matched to a gene: 7. The CDR3 bases are TGTGCCAGCAGCCCGGCGGGACTAGCGGGAGGTAACGAGCAGTACTTC. It encodes CASSPAGLAGGNEQYF.

V is TRBV5-1 and J is TRBJ1-4; D is ambiguous. V lost 0 bases and J lost 0, with 18 bases in between. Germline values: CDR1 SGHRS, CDR2 YFSETQ. The CDR3 sequence is 19 residues long. The CDR3 sequence: CASSLGRRGLGATNEKLFF. The DNA for the CDR3 is TGCGCCAGCAGCTTGGGCCGGAGAGGTTTGGGTGCAACTAATGAAAAACTGTTTTTT.

This chain joins TRBV2 and TRBJ1-2, with 8 positions matching TRBD1. Trimming took 6 bases from V and 7 from J; bases not matched to a gene: 16. The CDR3 sequence is 16 residues long. Germline CDR1 reads SNHLY; CDR2 reads FYNNEI. CDR3 sequence reads: CASSAHETGVSLGYTF. The CDR3 region has the DNA TGTGCCAGCAGCGCCCACGAGACAGGGGTGTCCCTTGGCTACACCTTC.

The chain employs TRBV4-1 and TRBJ2-3, with a tentative D call TRBD2 (5 bases). Germline CDR1 reads MGHRA; CDR2 reads YSYEKL. This CDR3 spans 18 amino acids. V was pared by 4 bases and J by 8 bases, with 28 bases between. The CDR3, as DNA: TGCGCCAGCAGCCGAGACGAGCGGCTGAAAGGATTGTTTGGTACGCAGTATTTT. It encodes CASSRDERLKGLFGTQYF.

The gene calls are TRBV10-3 and TRBJ2-7; 9 nucleotides align to TRBD1. Germline CDR1 ENHRY, CDR2 SYGVKD. This CDR3 has 16 residues. V lost 4 bases to trimming and J lost 7 bases; unmatched junction nucleotides: 14. CDR3 sequence reads: CAISGLRGQGLGEQYF. CDR3 coding DNA: TGTGCCATCAGTGGGTTAAGGGGACAGGGTCTGGGGGAGCAGTACTTC.

The chain is built from TRBV30 and TRBJ1-2; 7 bases align to TRBD1. Germline V CDR1 and CDR2: GTSNPN, SVGIG (reference sequence). The V and J ends lost 3 bases and 8 bases, in that order; junction bases with no gene match: 9. CDR3 length: 13 residues. The CDR3 loop is CAWRNRGEEGYTF. Here the CDR3 DNA reads TGTGCCTGGAGGAACAGGGGTGAGGAGGGCTACACCTTC.

V is TRBV5-1 and J is TRBJ2-5, with 11 bases identical to TRBD2. The DNA end lines up better with TRBJ2-7; the J call may be wrong. From germline, CDR1 is SGHRS and CDR2 YFSETQ. The CDR3 loop spans 15 amino acids. The CDR3 loop is CASNQLAGASYEQYF. The DNA for the CDR3 is TGCGCCAGCAACCAACTAGCGGGAGCATCCTACGAGCAGTACTTC.

V usage is TRBV5-4 and J usage is TRBJ1-1, with a tentative D call TRBD1 (5 bases). The germline V gene encodes CDR1 SGHNT and CDR2 YYREEE (reference sequence). V was pared by 0 bases and J by 7 bases, with 10 bases between. The CDR3 has 13 residues. CDR3 loop: CASSLGQGGEAFF. CDR3 nucleotides: TGTGCCAGCAGCTTGGGGCAGGGTGGTGAAGCTTTCTTT.

The CDR3 region is CASRAGTGVYEQYF. DNA of the CDR3: TGCGCCAGCAGGGCCGGGACAGGGGTCTACGAGCAGTACTTC. The rearrangement joins TRBV4-1 to TRBJ2-7; 10 bases fit TRBD1. This CDR3 region has 14 residues. CDR1 and CDR2 from the germline V gene are MGHRA and YSYEKL. Germline trimming cut 6 bases from V and 3 bases from J; bases unmatched to any gene: 5.

This chain joins TRBV11-2 and TRBJ2-1, with TRBD2 matching over 10 bases. Germline V gene data show CDR1 as SGHAT and CDR2 as FQNNGV. With V trimmed by 5 bases and J by 4 bases, 5 bases remained unmatched. CDR3 length equals 15 residues. DNA of the CDR3: TGTGCCAGCAGCACAGGACTAGCGGTATACAATGAGCAGTTCTTC. This codes for CASSTGLAVYNEQFF. The complete variable domain, with remaining parts taken from reference TRBV11-2 and TRBJ2-1, reads EAGVAQSPRYKIIEKRQSVAFWCNPISGHATLYWYQQILGQGPKLLIQFQNNGVVDDSQLPKDRFSAERLKGVDSTLKIQPAKLEDSAVYLCASSTGLAVYNEQFFGPGTRLTVL.

V and J are TRBV15 and TRBJ1-1, with D unresolved. CDR1 and CDR2 (germline): LNHNV, YYDKDF (reference sequence). The CDR3 totals 14 residues. V dropped 1 base and J dropped 2 bases, with 8 bases sitting between them. For the CDR3, the DNA is TGTGCCACCAGCAGAGGACGGGATAACACTGAAGCTTTCTTT. Protein: CATSRGRDNTEAFF.

The genes are TRBV29-1 and TRBJ2-5; 10 bases map to TRBD1. V lost 7 bases to trimming and J lost 5 bases; unmatched junction nucleotides: 1. The CDR3 length is 11 residues. In germline, CDR1 is SQVTM, CDR2 ANQGSEA. The CDR3 here is CSADRGETQYF. CDR3 in DNA: TGCAGCGCGGACAGGGGGGAGACCCAGTACTTC.

The rearrangement links TRBV19 to TRBJ1-1; TRBD1 might be the D (5 bases). V dropped 1 base and J dropped 5 bases, with 14 bases sitting between them. The germline CDR1 and CDR2 sequences are LNHDA and SQIVND (reference sequence). The CDR3 sequence is 15 residues long. As DNA, the CDR3 is TGTGCCAGTAGTATAGTAGGGACTTCGTGGACTGAAGCTTTCTTT. This translates into CASSIVGTSWTEAFF.

This rearrangement joins TRBV7-9 to TRBJ2-5; TRBD2 matches 7 bases. With V trimmed by 1 base and J by 3 bases, 5 bases remained unmatched. CDR1 is SEHNR, CDR2 FQNEAQ, per germline (reference sequence). This CDR3 is built from 15 residues. The CDR3 DNA follows: TGTGCCAGCAGCTTAGTGTCTAGCGGTAAAGAGACCCAGTACTTC. This gives the protein CASSLVSSGKETQYF.

The rearrangement uses TRBV6-5 and TRBJ2-7, with no clear D. CDR3 size: 11 residues. From germline, CDR1 is MNHEY and CDR2 SVGAGI. Trimming stripped 2 bases from V and 3 bases from J, with 2 bases between. The CDR3 DNA is TGTGCCAGCAGTTACCGCTACGAGCAGTACTTC. Translated: CASSYRYEQYF.

V gene TRBV4-1 combines with J gene TRBJ1-1; 10 bases match TRBD1. The germline V gene encodes CDR1 MGHRA and CDR2 YSYEKL. The CDR3 is made up of 13 amino acids. Losses at the gene ends were 3 bases for V and 12 bases for J; bases not matched to a gene: 7. The DNA for the CDR3 is TGCGCCAGCAGCCACCTGACAGGGGGCCAGACTTTCTTT. Protein sequence: CASSHLTGGQTFF.

The chain couples TRBV28 to TRBJ2-5, with TRBD2 identical over 8 bases. J was trimmed by 5 bases and V by 4 bases; bases with no gene match: 6. The CDR3 covers 14 residues. The germline V gene has CDR1 MDHEN and CDR2 SYDVKM. The CDR3 protein is CASSSTSGVETQYF. The CDR3, as DNA: TGTGCCAGCAGTTCAACTAGCGGCGTGGAGACCCAGTACTTC.

J is TRBJ2-1 and V is TRBV5-4; D not resolved. The V end lost 3 bases, the J end lost 4 bases, and 14 bases lay between the germline ends. Per the germline V gene, CDR1 is SGHNT and CDR2 is YYREEE (reference sequence). The CDR3 totals 15 residues. The CDR3 DNA reads as TGTGCCAGCAGCTCCCCTTCAGCTCCGTACAATGAGCAGTTCTTC. Encoded protein: CASSSPSAPYNEQFF.

The chain couples TRBV5-6 to TRBJ1-6; no definite D call. Trimming removed 4 bases at V and 10 bases at J, with 15 bases between. CDR1 SGHDT and CDR2 YYEEEE come from the germline V gene. CDR3 length equals 14 residues. Written as DNA, the CDR3 is TGTGCCAGCAGCGCCACCACGGGTGGGTCACCCCTCCACTTT. Amino acid sequence: CASSATTGGSPLHF.

The chain employs TRBV6-6 and TRBJ2-3; 8 bases match TRBD2. Germline assignment: CDR1 MNHNY and CDR2 SVGAGI (reference sequence). With V trimmed by 0 bases and J by 6 bases, 5 bases remained unmatched. CDR3 size: 15 residues. The CDR3 sequence: CASSYSGLVTDTQYF. CDR3 bases: TGTGCCAGCAGTTACTCGGGACTAGTTACGGATACGCAGTATTTT.

This chain connects TRBV5-8 to TRBJ2-3, with a weak D call TRBD2 (5 bases). CDR1 SGHTS and CDR2 YDEGEE come from the germline V gene. The CDR3 has 14 amino acids. V lost 2 bases, J lost 6 bases, and 13 bases lay in between. This chain's CDR3 is CASSFGLTQDTQYF. CDR3 DNA: TGTGCCAGCAGCTTCGGACTGACGCAGGATACGCAGTATTTT. Full variable domain (rest looked up from reference TRBV5-8 and TRBJ2-3): EAGVTQSPTHLIKTRGQQATLRCSPISGHTSVYWYQQALGLGLQFLLWYDEGEERNRGNFPPRFSGRQFPNYSSELNVNALELEDSALYLCASSFGLTQDTQYFGPGTRLTVL.

The J gene is TRBJ1-2, the V gene TRBV19; 9 bases fit TRBD1. Per germline, CDR1 LNHDA and CDR2 SQIVND (reference sequence). The CDR3 covers 13 residues. V shed 3 bases, J shed 8 bases, and the junction held 4 bases outside the gene matches. CDR3: CASSMTQGAGYTF. In DNA form, the CDR3 reads TGTGCCAGTAGTATGACACAGGGGGCCGGCTACACCTTC.

CDR3 residues: CASSPRVPGQGGTYEQYF. CDR3 nucleotide sequence: TGCGCCAGCAGCCCCAGGGTGCCGGGACAGGGCGGCACCTACGAGCAGTACTTC. The V gene is TRBV5-1, the J gene TRBJ2-7, with 9 positions matching TRBD1. J was trimmed by 2 bases and V by 4 bases; bases with no gene match: 16. Germline CDR1 SGHRS, CDR2 YFSETQ. The CDR3 sequence is 18 residues long.

The chain recombines TRBV4-1 with TRBJ2-1; unclear D gene. Per germline, CDR1 MGHRA and CDR2 YSYEKL. There are 14 residues in the CDR3. Trimming pared 0 bases from V and 9 bases from J, leaving 12 bases between. The CDR3 protein is CASSQDNPGSEQFF. DNA of the CDR3: TGCGCCAGCAGCCAAGATAACCCCGGGTCTGAGCAGTTCTTC.

The rearrangement links TRBV10-3 to TRBJ2-1; 10 nucleotides line up with TRBD2. From germline, CDR1 is ENHRY and CDR2 SYGVKD. The CDR3 has 15 residues. V was clipped by 5 bases and J by 4 bases; unmatched bases: 5. The CDR3 sequence: CAISSSGSLYNEQFF. CDR3 DNA: TGTGCCATCAGTTCTAGCGGGAGTTTGTACAATGAGCAGTTCTTC.